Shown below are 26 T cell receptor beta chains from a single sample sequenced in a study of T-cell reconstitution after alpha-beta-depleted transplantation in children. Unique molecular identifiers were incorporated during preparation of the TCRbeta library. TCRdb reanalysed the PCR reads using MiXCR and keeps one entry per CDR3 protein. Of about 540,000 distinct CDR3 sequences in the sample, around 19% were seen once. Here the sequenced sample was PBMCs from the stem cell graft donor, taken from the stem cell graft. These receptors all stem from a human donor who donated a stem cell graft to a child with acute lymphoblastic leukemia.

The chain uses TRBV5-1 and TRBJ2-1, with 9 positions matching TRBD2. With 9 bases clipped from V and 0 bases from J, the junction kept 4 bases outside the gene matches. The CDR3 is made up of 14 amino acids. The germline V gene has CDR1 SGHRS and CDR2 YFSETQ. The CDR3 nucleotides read TGCGCCACCGCGGGAGGGGGCTCCTACAATGAGCAGTTCTTC. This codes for CATAGGGSYNEQFF.

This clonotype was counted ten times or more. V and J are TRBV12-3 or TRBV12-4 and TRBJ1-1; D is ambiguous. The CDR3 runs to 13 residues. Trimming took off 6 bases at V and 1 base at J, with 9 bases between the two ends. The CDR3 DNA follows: TGTGCCAGCAGCCATGCCAGGAACACTGAAGCTTTCTTT. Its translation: CASSHARNTEAFF.

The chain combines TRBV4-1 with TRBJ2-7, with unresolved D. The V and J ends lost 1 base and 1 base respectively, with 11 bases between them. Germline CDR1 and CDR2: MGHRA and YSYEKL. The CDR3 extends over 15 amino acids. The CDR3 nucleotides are TGCGCCAGCAGCCAAGCGGTAGTGGGTTCCTACGAGCAGTACTTC. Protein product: CASSQAVVGSYEQYF.

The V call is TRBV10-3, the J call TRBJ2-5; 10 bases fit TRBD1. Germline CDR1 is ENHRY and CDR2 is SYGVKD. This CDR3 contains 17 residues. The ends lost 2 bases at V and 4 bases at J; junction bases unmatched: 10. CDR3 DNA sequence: TGTGCCATCAGTGAGGGACCGGGACAGGGGTCCCCAGAGACCCAGTACTTC. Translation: CAISEGPGQGSPETQYF.

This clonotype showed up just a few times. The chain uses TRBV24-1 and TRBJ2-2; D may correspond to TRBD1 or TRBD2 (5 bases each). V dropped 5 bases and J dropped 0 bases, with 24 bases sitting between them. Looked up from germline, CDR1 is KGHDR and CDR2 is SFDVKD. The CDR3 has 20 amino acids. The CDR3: CATSATTRDLFFTNTGELFF. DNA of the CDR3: TGTGCCACCAGTGCCACAACCAGGGACCTATTCTTCACGAACACCGGGGAGCTGTTTTTT.

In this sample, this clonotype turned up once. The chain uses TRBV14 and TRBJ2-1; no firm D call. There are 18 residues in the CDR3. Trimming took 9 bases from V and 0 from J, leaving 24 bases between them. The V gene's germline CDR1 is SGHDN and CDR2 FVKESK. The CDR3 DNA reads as TGTGCCAGGGAGCGCGGCAGGTCCCAATCCATCTCCTACAATGAGCAGTTCTTC. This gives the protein CARERGRSQSISYNEQFF.

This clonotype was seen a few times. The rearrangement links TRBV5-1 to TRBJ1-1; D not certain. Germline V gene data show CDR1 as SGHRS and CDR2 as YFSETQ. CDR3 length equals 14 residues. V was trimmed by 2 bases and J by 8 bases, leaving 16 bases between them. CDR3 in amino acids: CASSLPSVGSEAFF. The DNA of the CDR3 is TGCGCCAGCAGCTTACCAAGCGTGGGTTCGGAAGCTTTCTTT.

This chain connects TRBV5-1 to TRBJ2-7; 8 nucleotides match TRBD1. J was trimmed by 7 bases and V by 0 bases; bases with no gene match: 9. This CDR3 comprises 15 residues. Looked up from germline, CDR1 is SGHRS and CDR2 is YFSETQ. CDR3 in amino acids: CASSLEPTGVKEQYF. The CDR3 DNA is TGCGCCAGCAGCTTGGAACCGACAGGGGTAAAAGAGCAGTACTTC.

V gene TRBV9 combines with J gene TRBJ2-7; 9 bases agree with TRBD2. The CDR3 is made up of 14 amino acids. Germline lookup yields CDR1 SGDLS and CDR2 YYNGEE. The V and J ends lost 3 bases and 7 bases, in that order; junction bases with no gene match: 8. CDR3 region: CASSGAGGPIEQYF. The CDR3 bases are TGTGCCAGCAGCGGGGCGGGAGGGCCGATAGAGCAGTACTTC.

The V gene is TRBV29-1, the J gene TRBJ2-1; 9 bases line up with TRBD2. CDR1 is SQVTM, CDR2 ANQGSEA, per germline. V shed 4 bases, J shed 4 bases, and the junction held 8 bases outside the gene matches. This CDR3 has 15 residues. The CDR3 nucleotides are TGCAGCGTTGCTAGCGGGGAATCCCAATACAATGAGCAGTTCTTC. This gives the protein CSVASGESQYNEQFF.

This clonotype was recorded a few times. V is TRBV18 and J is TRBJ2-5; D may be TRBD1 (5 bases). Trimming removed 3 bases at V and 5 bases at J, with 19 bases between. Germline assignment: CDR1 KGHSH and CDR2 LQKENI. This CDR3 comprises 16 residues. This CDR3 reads CASSPTAQGRWETQYF. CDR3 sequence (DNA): TGTGCCAGCTCACCTACCGCCCAGGGCCGATGGGAGACCCAGTACTTC.

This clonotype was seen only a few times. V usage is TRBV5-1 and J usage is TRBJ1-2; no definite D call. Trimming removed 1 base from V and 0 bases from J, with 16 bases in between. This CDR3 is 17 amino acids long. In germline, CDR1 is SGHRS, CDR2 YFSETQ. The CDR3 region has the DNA TGCGCCAGCAGCTTGTCTGACGGGTGGTCAGCTAACTATGGCTACACCTTC. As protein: CASSLSDGWSANYGYTF. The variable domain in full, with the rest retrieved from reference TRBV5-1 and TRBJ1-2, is KAGVTQTPRYLIKTRGQQVTLSCSPISGHRSVSWYQQTPGQGLQFLFEYFSETQRNKGNFPGRFSGRQFSNSRSEMNVSTLELGDSALYLCASSLSDGWSANYGYTFGSGTRLTVV.

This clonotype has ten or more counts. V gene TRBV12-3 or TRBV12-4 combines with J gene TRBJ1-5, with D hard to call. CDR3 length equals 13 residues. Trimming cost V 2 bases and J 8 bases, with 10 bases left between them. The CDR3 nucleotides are TGTGCCAGCAGTTTAAGGGCAGCGGAGCCCCAGCATTTT. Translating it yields CASSLRAAEPQHF.

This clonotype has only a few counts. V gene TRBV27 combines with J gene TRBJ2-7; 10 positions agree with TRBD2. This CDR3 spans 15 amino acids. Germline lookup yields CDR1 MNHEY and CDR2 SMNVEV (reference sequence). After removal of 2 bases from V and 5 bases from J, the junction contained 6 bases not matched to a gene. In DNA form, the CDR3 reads TGTGCCAGCAGTTTACTAGCGGGAGTATGGGACGAGCAGTACTTC. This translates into CASSLLAGVWDEQYF.

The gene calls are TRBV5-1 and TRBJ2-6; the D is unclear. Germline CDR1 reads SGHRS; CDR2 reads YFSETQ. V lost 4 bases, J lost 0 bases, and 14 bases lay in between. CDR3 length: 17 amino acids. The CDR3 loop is CASSPEGSDSGANVLTF. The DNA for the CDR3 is TGCGCCAGCAGCCCCGAAGGGTCCGACTCTGGGGCCAACGTCCTGACTTTC.

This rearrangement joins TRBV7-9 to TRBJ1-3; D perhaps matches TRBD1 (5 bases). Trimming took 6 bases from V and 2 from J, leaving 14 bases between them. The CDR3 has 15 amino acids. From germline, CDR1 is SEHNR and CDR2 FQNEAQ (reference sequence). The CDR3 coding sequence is TGTGCCAGCAGGATCTCAGGGAGCACTGGAAACACCATATATTTT. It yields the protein CASRISGSTGNTIYF.

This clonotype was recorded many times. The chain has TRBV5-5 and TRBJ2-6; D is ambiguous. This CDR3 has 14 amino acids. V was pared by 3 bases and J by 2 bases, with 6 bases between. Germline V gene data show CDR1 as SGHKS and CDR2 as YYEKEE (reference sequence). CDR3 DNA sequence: TGTGCCAGCAGCTACAAAACTGGGGCCAACGTCCTGACTTTC. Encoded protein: CASSYKTGANVLTF.

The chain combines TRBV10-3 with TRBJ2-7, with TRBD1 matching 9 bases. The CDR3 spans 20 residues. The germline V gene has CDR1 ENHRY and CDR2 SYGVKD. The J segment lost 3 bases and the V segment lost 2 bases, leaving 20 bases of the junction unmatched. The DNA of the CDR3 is TGTGCCATCAGTGAGCCGATAGGAGTCCCCGGACAGGGGCGGAACTACGAGCAGTACTTC. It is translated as CAISEPIGVPGQGRNYEQYF.

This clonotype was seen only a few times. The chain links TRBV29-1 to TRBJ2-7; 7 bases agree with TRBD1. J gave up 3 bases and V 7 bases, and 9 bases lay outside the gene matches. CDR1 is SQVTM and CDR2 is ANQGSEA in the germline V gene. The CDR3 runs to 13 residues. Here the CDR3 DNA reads TGCAGCGCCACGGCGGACAGGTACTACGAGCAGTACTTC. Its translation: CSATADRYYEQYF.

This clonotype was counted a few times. The CDR3 DNA reads as TGTGCCAGCAGTGACCCTTTAGCCAAAAACATTCAGTACTTC. Amino acids: CASSDPLAKNIQYF. V is TRBV2 and J is TRBJ2-4, with D uncertain. The germline V gene has CDR1 SNHLY and CDR2 FYNNEI. The V gene lost 3 bases and the J gene lost 0 bases, with 6 bases spanning the gap. CDR3 size: 14 residues. The complete variable domain, with remaining parts taken from reference TRBV2 and TRBJ2-4, reads EPEVTQTPSHQVTQMGQEVILRCVPISNHLYFYWYRQILGQKVEFLVSFYNNEISEKSEIFDDQFSVERPDGSNFTLKIRSTKLEDSAMYFCASSDPLAKNIQYFGAGTRLSVL.

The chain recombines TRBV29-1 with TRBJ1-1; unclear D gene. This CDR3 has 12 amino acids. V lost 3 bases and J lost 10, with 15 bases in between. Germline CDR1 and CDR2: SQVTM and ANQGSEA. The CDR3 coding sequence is TGCAGCGTTGAGACCCCTCGGGGTGTAGCTTTCTTT. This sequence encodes CSVETPRGVAFF.

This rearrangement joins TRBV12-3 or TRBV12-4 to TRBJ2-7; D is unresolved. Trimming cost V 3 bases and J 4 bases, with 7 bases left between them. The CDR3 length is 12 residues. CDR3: CASSFLHYEQYF. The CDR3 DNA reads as TGTGCCAGCAGTTTCCTCCATTACGAGCAGTACTTC.

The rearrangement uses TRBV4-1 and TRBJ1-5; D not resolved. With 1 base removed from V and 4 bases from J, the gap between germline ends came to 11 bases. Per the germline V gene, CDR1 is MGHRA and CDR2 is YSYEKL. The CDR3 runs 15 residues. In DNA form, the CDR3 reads TGCGCCAGCAGCCAAGTAGAGGGCAGGAATCAGCCCCAGCATTTT. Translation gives CASSQVEGRNQPQHF.

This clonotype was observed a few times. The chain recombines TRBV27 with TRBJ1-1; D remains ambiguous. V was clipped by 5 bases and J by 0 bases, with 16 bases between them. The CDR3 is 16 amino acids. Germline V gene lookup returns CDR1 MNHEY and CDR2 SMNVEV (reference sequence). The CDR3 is CASSPPWTSLNTEAFF. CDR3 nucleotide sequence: TGTGCCAGCAGTCCACCCTGGACGAGTCTGAACACTGAAGCTTTCTTT.

The CDR3 sequence is CASSGHHEQFF. For the CDR3, the DNA is TGTGCCAGCAGTGGACACCATGAGCAGTTCTTC. This chain joins TRBV2 and TRBJ2-1, with D unresolved. This CDR3 contains 11 residues. V lost 4 bases to trimming and J lost 8 bases, with 6 bases between them. Per germline, CDR1 SNHLY and CDR2 FYNNEI.

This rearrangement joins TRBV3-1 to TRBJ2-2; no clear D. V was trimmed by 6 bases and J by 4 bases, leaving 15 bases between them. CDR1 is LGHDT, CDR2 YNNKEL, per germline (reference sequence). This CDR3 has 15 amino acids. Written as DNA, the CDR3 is TGTGCCAGCAGACTGGCACTTGTGAGCACCGGGGAGCTGTTTTTT. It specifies CASRLALVSTGELFF.